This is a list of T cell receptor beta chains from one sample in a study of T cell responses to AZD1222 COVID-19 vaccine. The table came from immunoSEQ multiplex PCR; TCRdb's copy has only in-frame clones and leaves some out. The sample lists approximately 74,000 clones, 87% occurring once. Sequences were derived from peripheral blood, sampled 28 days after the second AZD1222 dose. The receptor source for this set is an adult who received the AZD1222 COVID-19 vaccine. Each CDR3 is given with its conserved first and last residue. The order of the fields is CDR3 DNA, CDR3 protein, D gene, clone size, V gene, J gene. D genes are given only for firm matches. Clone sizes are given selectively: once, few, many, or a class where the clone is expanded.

CDR3nt: TGTGCCAGCAGCGCCGGACTAGCGGAAGAGACCCAGTACTTC
CDR3aa: CASSAGLAEETQYF
d_gene: TRBD2
abundance: -
v_gene: TRBV9
j_gene: TRBJ2-5

CDR3nt: TGTGCCAGCAGTTACCGAGGGGCATACACCTTC
CDR3aa: CASSYRGAYTF
d_gene: -
abundance: -
v_gene: TRBV6-5
j_gene: TRBJ1-2

CDR3nt: TGTGCCAGCAGCCACCTGACAGGGTATGACAATGAGCAGTTCTTC
CDR3aa: CASSHLTGYDNEQFF
d_gene: TRBD1
abundance: -
v_gene: TRBV3-1/TRBV3-2
j_gene: TRBJ2-1

CDR3nt: TGTGCCAGCAGCCAAGAACGAATGGGGTATGGCTACACCTTC
CDR3aa: CASSQERMGYGYTF
d_gene: -
abundance: -
v_gene: TRBV4-2
j_gene: TRBJ1-2

CDR3nt: TGTGCCAGCAGCTCCGACTGGAGGGGGAGAACTAATGAAAAACTGTTTTTT
CDR3aa: CASSSDWRGRTNEKLFF
d_gene: -
abundance: -
v_gene: TRBV7-9
j_gene: TRBJ1-4

CDR3nt: TGTGCCAGCAGCCACCCGTCGCCTGAGCAGTTCTTC
CDR3aa: CASSHPSPEQFF
d_gene: -
abundance: -
v_gene: TRBV4-2
j_gene: TRBJ2-1

CDR3nt: TGTGCCAGCAGTACCGGAGGGAGGGAAGCTTTCTTT
CDR3aa: CASSTGGREAFF
d_gene: -
abundance: -
v_gene: TRBV6-2/TRBV6-3
j_gene: TRBJ1-1

CDR3nt: TGTGCCAGCAGTAGGACAGCTACAAGGCCGATGAACACTGAAGCTTTCTTT
CDR3aa: CASSRTATRPMNTEAFF
d_gene: -
abundance: -
v_gene: TRBV6-2/TRBV6-3
j_gene: TRBJ1-1

CDR3nt: TGTGCCAGCAGGCACGCCCACTCCTACGAGCAGTACTTC
CDR3aa: CASRHAHSYEQYF
d_gene: -
abundance: once
v_gene: TRBV6-5
j_gene: TRBJ2-7

CDR3nt: TGTGCCAGCAGCTTAAGGACAGGGGAAGAGGGTGAAAAACTGTTTTTT
CDR3aa: CASSLRTGEEGEKLFF
d_gene: TRBD1
abundance: -
v_gene: TRBV13
j_gene: TRBJ1-4

CDR3nt: TGTGCCACCAGCAGAGGGTTAGGGCCCTATGGCTACACCTTC
CDR3aa: CATSRGLGPYGYTF
d_gene: -
abundance: -
v_gene: TRBV15
j_gene: TRBJ1-2

CDR3nt: TGTGCCACCAGTGCCAACAGCGGGAGGGCGTCAAATGAGCAGTTCTTC
CDR3aa: CATSANSGRASNEQFF
d_gene: TRBD2
abundance: -
v_gene: TRBV24-1
j_gene: TRBJ2-1

CDR3nt: TGTGCCAGTACCAATGGGGCTTTCTATGGCTACACCTTC
CDR3aa: CASTNGAFYGYTF
d_gene: -
abundance: -
v_gene: TRBV19
j_gene: TRBJ1-2

CDR3nt: TGTGCCTGGAGTGTAGGCAGGTTAAGCAATCAGCCCCAGCATTTT
CDR3aa: CAWSVGRLSNQPQHF
d_gene: -
abundance: -
v_gene: TRBV30
j_gene: TRBJ1-5

CDR3nt: TGTGCCAGCACCCTCCGCTTGGCGGGAAGGGGGACCGGGGAGCTGTTTTTT
CDR3aa: CASTLRLAGRGTGELFF
d_gene: -
abundance: -
v_gene: TRBV7-8
j_gene: TRBJ2-2

CDR3nt: TGCAGCGTGGGGGACAGGGAAAACTATGGCTACACCTTC
CDR3aa: CSVGDRENYGYTF
d_gene: TRBD1
abundance: -
v_gene: TRBV29-1
j_gene: TRBJ1-2

CDR3nt: TGTGCCAGCAGCTTTGGACGGGTTACTGAAGCTTTCTTT
CDR3aa: CASSFGRVTEAFF
d_gene: -
abundance: -
v_gene: TRBV5-4
j_gene: TRBJ1-1

CDR3nt: TGTGCCAGCAGCAACACCCGGGCAGTCAATCAGCCCCAGCATTTT
CDR3aa: CASSNTRAVNQPQHF
d_gene: -
abundance: -
v_gene: TRBV2
j_gene: TRBJ1-5

CDR3nt: TGTGCCAGCAGCGAACAGGGGGCTCTTCATCAGCCCCAGCATTTT
CDR3aa: CASSEQGALHQPQHF
d_gene: TRBD1
abundance: -
v_gene: TRBV27
j_gene: TRBJ1-5

CDR3nt: TGTGCCAGCAGTGAGACCGGGACAGGGACTCCTGAAGCTTTCTTT
CDR3aa: CASSETGTGTPEAFF
d_gene: TRBD1
abundance: once
v_gene: TRBV6-1
j_gene: TRBJ1-1

CDR3nt: TGTGCCAGCCGGTTCCAGGGGGGTCGAAATCAGCCCCAGCATTTT
CDR3aa: CASRFQGGRNQPQHF
d_gene: TRBD1
abundance: -
v_gene: TRBV19
j_gene: TRBJ1-5

CDR3nt: TGTGCCAGCAGCAAGGGACAGGGGATGGGGAATGAGCAGTTCTTC
CDR3aa: CASSKGQGMGNEQFF
d_gene: TRBD1
abundance: -
v_gene: TRBV5-4
j_gene: TRBJ2-1

CDR3nt: TGCGCCAGCAGCTTGGAAGGGGCCGACTTCTATGGCTACACCTTC
CDR3aa: CASSLEGADFYGYTF
d_gene: -
abundance: -
v_gene: TRBV5-1
j_gene: TRBJ1-2

CDR3nt: TGTGCCAGCAGTGCTGGGACATCTGGAAACACCATATATTTT
CDR3aa: CASSAGTSGNTIYF
d_gene: -
abundance: -
v_gene: TRBV25-1
j_gene: TRBJ1-3

CDR3nt: TGTGCCAGCAGCTTAGTGGGGGGGCGGCAGCCCCAGCATTTT
CDR3aa: CASSLVGGRQPQHF
d_gene: -
abundance: once
v_gene: TRBV7-9
j_gene: TRBJ1-5

CDR3nt: TGTGCCAGCAGCTTAGTGGGACAGACAACCTACGAGCAGTACTTC
CDR3aa: CASSLVGQTTYEQYF
d_gene: TRBD1
abundance: -
v_gene: TRBV7-9
j_gene: TRBJ2-7

CDR3nt: TGTGCCATCAGTGAGCCCAATAGGTCTGAAGCTTTCTTT
CDR3aa: CAISEPNRSEAFF
d_gene: -
abundance: few
v_gene: TRBV10-3
j_gene: TRBJ1-1

CDR3nt: TGTGCCAGCAGCTTATCGGCTAGCGGTTACAATGAGCAGTTCTTC
CDR3aa: CASSLSASGYNEQFF
d_gene: TRBD2
abundance: -
v_gene: TRBV7-3
j_gene: TRBJ2-1

CDR3nt: TGCGCCAGCAGTGAGTCGGGACTACCAGATACGCAGTATTTT
CDR3aa: CASSESGLPDTQYF
d_gene: TRBD2
abundance: -
v_gene: TRBV10-1
j_gene: TRBJ2-3

CDR3nt: TGTGCCAGCAGTACCGTGGTCTCTGGAAACACCATATATTTT
CDR3aa: CASSTVVSGNTIYF
d_gene: -
abundance: -
v_gene: TRBV6-5
j_gene: TRBJ1-3

CDR3nt: TGTGCCAGCAGCTTAGACGCAGGGGTGAACTATGGCTACACCTTC
CDR3aa: CASSLDAGVNYGYTF
d_gene: -
abundance: -
v_gene: TRBV7-2
j_gene: TRBJ1-2

CDR3nt: TGTGCCAGCAGTGGGGAAAGCAATCAGCCCCAGCATTTT
CDR3aa: CASSGESNQPQHF
d_gene: -
abundance: -
v_gene: TRBV2
j_gene: TRBJ1-5